This T cell receptor (beta chain) was recovered during a study of cytomegalovirus exposure and HLA in healthy donors. Study-wide points: In an earlier analysis, productive rearrangement rates for most beta V segments clustered near 90% or 30%.

The V gene's germline CDR1 is MDHEN and CDR2 SYDVKM. The CDR3 extends over 15 amino acids. V trimming: 2 bases; J trimming: 7 bases; junction bases outside the gene matches: 9. In regard to this clone: Its target is unknown.

PCR involved 60 Vbeta and 13 Jbeta primers. Under the authors' procedure: Later, an analysis found about 80 million unique TCR beta chains, and about 10 million of these were shared. Clones were read by immunoSEQ multiplex PCR, and TCRdb kept only the in-frame ones, dropping some. V and J calls and clone size are given by that table; D and trimming were obtained from the DNA. The sample yields approximately 240,000 clones, around 80% seen once. The sample was PBMCs. The rearrangement links TRBV28 to TRBJ2-5, with 8 bases aligning to TRBD2. This receptor was obtained from a woman aged 60-70 years in good health and CMV-seropositive. CDR3 in DNA: TGTGCCAGCAGTTTAGGAGAAGCGGGGGCCGGGACCCAGTACTTC. Protein sequence: CASSLGEAGAGTQYF.